This paragraph reports one T cell receptor beta chain. Its antigen is not identified. Time point indicated: 2014-2015 season, pre-vaccination. The sample comes from a study of follicular helper T cells after annual influenza vaccination. Study-level points and caveats: ICOS+CD38+ cTfh clonality change tracked circulating plasmablast frequency change.

Repertoires were generated with immunoSEQ multiplex PCR, while TCRdb's copy carries only in-frame clones and drops some. The sample shows 28,000 or so clones, roughly 80% of them seen only once. Germline CDR1 MNHNS, CDR2 SASEGT. Trimming removed 2 bases at V and 5 bases at J, with 12 bases between. CDR3 length: 14 amino acids. The sequences come from CXCR5+ CD38- circulating T follicular helper cells from blood, collected on the day of influenza vaccination. Stated subset: circulating Tfh, non-naive CD4+CXCR5+PD-1+ (ICOS+CD38+ or ICOS-CD38-). The sequence was collected from an adult who received the influenza vaccine. The chain combines TRBV6-1 with TRBJ1-1, with D maybe TRBD1 (6 bases). The CDR3 reads CASSEQGRWTEAFF. CDR3 DNA sequence: TGTGCCAGCAGTGAACAGGGGCGGTGGACTGAAGCTTTCTTT.